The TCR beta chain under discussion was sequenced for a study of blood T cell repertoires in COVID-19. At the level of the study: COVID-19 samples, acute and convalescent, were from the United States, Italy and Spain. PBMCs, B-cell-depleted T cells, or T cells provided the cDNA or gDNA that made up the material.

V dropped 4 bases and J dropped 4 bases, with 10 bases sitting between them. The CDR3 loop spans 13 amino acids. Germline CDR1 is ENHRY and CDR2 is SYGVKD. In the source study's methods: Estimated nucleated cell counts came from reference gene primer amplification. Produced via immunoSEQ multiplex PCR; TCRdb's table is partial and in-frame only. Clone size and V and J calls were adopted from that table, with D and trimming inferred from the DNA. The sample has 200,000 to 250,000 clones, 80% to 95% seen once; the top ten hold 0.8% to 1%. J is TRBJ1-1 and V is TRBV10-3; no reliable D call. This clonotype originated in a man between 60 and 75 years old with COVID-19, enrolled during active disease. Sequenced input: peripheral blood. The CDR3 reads CAISVGGATEAFF. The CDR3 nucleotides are TGTGCCATCAGTGTCGGCGGTGCCACTGAAGCTTTCTTT.